The entry below describes one T cell receptor (beta chain). Its target is not known. This entry is derived from a study of beta chain features in type 1 diabetes. The overall study: Age and gender were similar between patients and healthy donors, as were cell yields.

The study reverse transcribed the entire isolated RNA, so it sequenced expressed TCRB transcripts. Profiled with immunoSEQ multiplex PCR; TCRdb holds only in-frame clones, not every one. The table lists about 650,000 clones, roughly an eighth of them singletons, with more than 0.095% in the top ten. The germline V and J ends were trimmed by 0 bases and 3 bases, with 12 bases remaining between them. CDR3 length: 15 residues. CDR1 is SGHRS, CDR2 YFSETQ, per germline. A single heparinised draw of roughly 0.11 L on average was taken per donor. The study, taken as a whole, reports: A potential PCR bias toward shorter templates would be equal in patient and control samples. Patients with Type 1 diabetes showed moderately but significantly shorter TCRB CDR3s in all four CD4+ subsets. Insertions at VDJ junctions were less frequent in type 1 diabetes patients. These patients also deleted more nucleotides at the same junctions.

The sequence was obtained from a young man with type 1 diabetes. This chain links TRBV5-1 with TRBJ2-5; tentative D call: TRBD2 (5 bases). Sequenced input: naive CD4+ T cells from blood. CDR3 protein: CASSLAYDGEETQYF. The DNA for the CDR3 is TGCGCCAGCAGCTTGGCCTATGACGGGGAAGAGACCCAGTACTTC.